This entry lists 2 T cell receptor beta chains sequenced from one sample in a study of STAT5B mutations in CD4+ large granular lymphocyte leukemia (dated by TCRdb to between 2021 and 2024). Library method: the immunoSEQ multiplex PCR assay. The immuneACCESS repertoire file appears here via TCRdb, limited to in-frame rearrangements. These files lack a portion of the clones; in checked studies, under half of the deficit traces to unresolved V genes, and the cause of the others is not known. The sample table contains 25,000 to 35,000 clones; only one count was recorded for around four fifths of them. Roughly 0.31% of the sample goes to the ten largest clones. Sequencing was performed on CD4+ T cells from blood buffy coats. These receptors were obtained from a human donor in good health.

The chain uses TRBV6-5 and TRBJ1-6; D is perhaps TRBD1 (5 bases). V shed 0 bases and J shed 11 bases, with 14 bases lying between them. CDR3 length: 15 residues. Looked up from germline, CDR1 is MNHEY and CDR2 is SVGAGI. CDR3 residues: CASSYSNGWGAPLHF. The CDR3 DNA reads as TGTGCCAGCAGTTACTCGAATGGGTGGGGGGCACCCCTCCACTTT.

There are a few counts of this clone. In DNA form, the CDR3 reads TGCGCCAGCAGCGATACCGGGACTGAAGCTTTCTTT. It yields the protein CASSDTGTEAFF. V usage is TRBV5-1 and J usage is TRBJ1-1; D is unclear. Germline CDR1 SGHRS, CDR2 YFSETQ. This CDR3 is 12 amino acids long. The V gene lost 4 bases and the J gene lost 5 bases, with 9 bases spanning the gap.